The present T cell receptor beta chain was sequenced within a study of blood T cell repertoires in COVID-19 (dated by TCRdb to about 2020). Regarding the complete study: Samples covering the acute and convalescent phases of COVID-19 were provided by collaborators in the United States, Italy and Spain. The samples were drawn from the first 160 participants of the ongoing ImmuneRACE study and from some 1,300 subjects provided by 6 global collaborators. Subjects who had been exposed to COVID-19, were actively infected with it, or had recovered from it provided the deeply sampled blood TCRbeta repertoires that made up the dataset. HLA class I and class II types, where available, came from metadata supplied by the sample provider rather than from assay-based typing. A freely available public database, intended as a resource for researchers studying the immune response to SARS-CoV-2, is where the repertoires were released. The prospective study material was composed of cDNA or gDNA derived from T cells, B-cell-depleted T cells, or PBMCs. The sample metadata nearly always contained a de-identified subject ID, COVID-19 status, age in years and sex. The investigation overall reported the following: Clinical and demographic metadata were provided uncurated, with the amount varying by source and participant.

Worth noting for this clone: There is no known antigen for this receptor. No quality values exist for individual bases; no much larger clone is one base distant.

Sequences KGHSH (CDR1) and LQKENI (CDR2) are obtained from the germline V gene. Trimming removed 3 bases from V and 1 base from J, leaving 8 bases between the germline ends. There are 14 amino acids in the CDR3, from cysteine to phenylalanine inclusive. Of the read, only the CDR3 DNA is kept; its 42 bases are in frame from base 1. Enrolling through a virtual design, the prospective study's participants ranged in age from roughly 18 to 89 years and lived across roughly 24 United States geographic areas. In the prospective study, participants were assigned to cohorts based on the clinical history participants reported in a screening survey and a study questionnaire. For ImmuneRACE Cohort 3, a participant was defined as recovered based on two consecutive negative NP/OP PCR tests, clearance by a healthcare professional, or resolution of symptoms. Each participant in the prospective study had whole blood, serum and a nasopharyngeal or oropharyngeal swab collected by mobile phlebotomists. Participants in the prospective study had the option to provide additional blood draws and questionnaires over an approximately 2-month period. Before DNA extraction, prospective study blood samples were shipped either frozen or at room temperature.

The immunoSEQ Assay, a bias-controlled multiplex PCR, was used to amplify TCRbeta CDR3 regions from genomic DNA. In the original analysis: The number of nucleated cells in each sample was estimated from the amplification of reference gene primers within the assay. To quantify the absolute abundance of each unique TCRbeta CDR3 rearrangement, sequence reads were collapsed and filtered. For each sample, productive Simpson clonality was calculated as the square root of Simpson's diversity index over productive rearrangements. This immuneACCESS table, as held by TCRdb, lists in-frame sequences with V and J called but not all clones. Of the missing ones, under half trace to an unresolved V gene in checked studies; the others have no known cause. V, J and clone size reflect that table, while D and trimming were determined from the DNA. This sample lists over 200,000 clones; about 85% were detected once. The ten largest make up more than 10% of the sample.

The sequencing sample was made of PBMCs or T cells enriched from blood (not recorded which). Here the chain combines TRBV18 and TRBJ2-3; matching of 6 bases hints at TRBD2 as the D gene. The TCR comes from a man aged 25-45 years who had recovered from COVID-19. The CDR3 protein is CASSPGLGTDTQYF. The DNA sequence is TGTGCCAGCTCACCGGGACTGGGCACAGATACGCAGTATTTT. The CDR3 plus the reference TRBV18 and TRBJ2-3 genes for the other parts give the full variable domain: NAGVMQNPRHLVRRRGQEARLRCSPMKGHSHVYWYRQLPEEGLKFMVYLQKENIIDESGMPKERFSAEFPKEGPSILRIQQVVRGDSAAYFCASSPGLGTDTQYFGPGTRLTVL.